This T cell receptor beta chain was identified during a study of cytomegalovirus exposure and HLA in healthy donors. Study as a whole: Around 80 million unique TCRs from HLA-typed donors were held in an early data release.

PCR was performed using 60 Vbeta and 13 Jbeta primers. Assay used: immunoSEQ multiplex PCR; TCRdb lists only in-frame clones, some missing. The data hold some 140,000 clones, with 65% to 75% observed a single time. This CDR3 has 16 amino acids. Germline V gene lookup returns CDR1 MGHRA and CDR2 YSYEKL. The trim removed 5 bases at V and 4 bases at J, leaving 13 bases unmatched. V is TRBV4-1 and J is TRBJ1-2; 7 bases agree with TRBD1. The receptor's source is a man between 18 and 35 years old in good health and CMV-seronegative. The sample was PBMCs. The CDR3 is CASSNPTGRRVYGYTF. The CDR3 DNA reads TGCGCCAGCAGCAACCCGACAGGGCGCCGGGTCTATGGCTACACCTTC.